A selection of T cell receptor beta chains follows, all from one sample in a study of T cells in Graves' hyperthyroidism and ophthalmopathy. TCRdb itself ran the multiplex PCR reads through MiXCR, one entry per CDR3 protein. Among hundreds of thousands of distinct CDR3 sequences listed, about 14% were seen once. Sequenced sample: blood. Source of these receptors: a woman under 40 with Graves' hyperthyroidism that later progressed to Graves' ophthalmopathy. CDR3s include the opening cysteine and the closing phenylalanine or tryptophan. A D gene is named only where the DNA matches it firmly. Rows may omit the clone size; those that give it use once, few, many or a size class.

TGTGCCAGCAGGGGGACAGGGGGCTACAACGAGCAGTACTTC,CASRGTGGYNEQYF,many,TRBJ2-7,TRBV2,TRBD1
TGTGCCAGCAGCCACACCGGGACAGGGATACTCGAGCAGTACTTC,CASSHTGTGILEQYF,many,TRBJ2-7,TRBV11-2,TRBD1
TGCGCCAGCAGCTTGGAGAGCGCCGAAGCTTTCTTT,CASSLESAEAFF,many,TRBJ1-1,TRBV5-1,-
TGTGCCAGTATCGGGACAGGGACGGACGGCTACACCTTC,CASIGTGTDGYTF,many,TRBJ1-2,TRBV19,TRBD1
TGTGCCAGTAGTGCCCAGGTCGGGGCGCATGGCTACACCTTC,CASSAQVGAHGYTF,many,TRBJ1-2,TRBV19,-
TGTGCCAGCAGCTTAGCTTTGACGGGACCGTCGGGTACTGAAGCTTTCTTT,CASSLALTGPSGTEAFF,-,TRBJ1-1,TRBV7-9,-
TGCAGTGCCATCAAGGGGGATACGCAGTATTTT,CSAIKGDTQYF,many,TRBJ2-3,TRBV20-1,-
TGTGCCAGCAGCTTGGTGGAGTCTAAGCAGTTCTTC,CASSLVESKQFF,many,TRBJ2-1,TRBV11-3,-
TGTGCCAGCAGCAGGGGGCATACCAATCAGCCCCAGCATTTT,CASSRGHTNQPQHF,many,TRBJ1-5,TRBV6-1,TRBD1
TGTGCCATCAAGGCGGAACAAGAGACCCAGTACTTC,CAIKAEQETQYF,many,TRBJ2-5,TRBV10-3,-
TGTGCCAGCAGTGGGGGGCGCGGGGGCAACTATGGCTACACCTTC,CASSGGRGGNYGYTF,many,TRBJ1-2,TRBV6-1,-
TGTGCCAGCAGCCCAGATAGGGGTTTCGGGGAGCTGTTTTTT,CASSPDRGFGELFF,few,TRBJ2-2,TRBV7-3,-
TGTGCCAGCACCTACGGTGGACAGGGTTTGGAAGCTTTCTTT,CASTYGGQGLEAFF,many,TRBJ1-1,TRBV11-3,TRBD1
TGTGCCAGCAGCTACGGGGGGGGACCTAACTATGGCTACACCTTC,CASSYGGGPNYGYTF,few,TRBJ1-2,TRBV6-1,-
TGCGCCAGCAGCTCAACAGGGGGCTCCTACAATGAGCAGTTCTTC,CASSSTGGSYNEQFF,many,TRBJ2-1,TRBV19,TRBD1
TGTGCCAGCAGTTTAGGGCTGGCGGTTAACCAAGAGACCCAGTACTTC,CASSLGLAVNQETQYF,many,TRBJ2-5,TRBV28,-
TGTGCCAGCAGCCCTGGGATGGGTAAGAACACTGAAGCTCTCTTT,CASSPGMGKNTEALF,-,TRBJ1-1,TRBV11-2,-
TGTGCCAGCAGCTTAAAAGACGGGTATGGCTACACCTTC,CASSLKDGYGYTF,many,TRBJ1-2,TRBV7-3,-
TGTGCCAGCAGCCCCACTACGGGAATCGGGGAGCTGTTTTTT,CASSPTTGIGELFF,-,TRBJ2-2,TRBV9,-
TGTGCCAGCAGCCCCCTTGGGGGACTGGGGGAAGAGACCCAGTACTTC,CASSPLGGLGEETQYF,many,TRBJ2-5,TRBV7-2,-
TGTGCCCTTAGAAAGGGGAACACTGAAGCTTTCTTT,CALRKGNTEAFF,-,TRBJ1-1,TRBV30,-
TGTGCCAGCAGTTCGGACAGGGGCCAAGAGACCCAGTACTTC,CASSSDRGQETQYF,-,TRBJ2-5,TRBV27,TRBD1
TGTGCCAGCAGTGTCCTAGCGGGAGGTCGCAATGAGCAGTTCTTC,CASSVLAGGRNEQFF,many,TRBJ2-1,TRBV2,TRBD2
TGTGCCAGCAGTGTGCGGGCCACACAAGAGACCCAGTACTTC,CASSVRATQETQYF,many,TRBJ2-5,TRBV27,-
TGCAGTGCTAGAGATCAAACGGGGACTCAGCCCCAGCATTTT,CSARDQTGTQPQHF,-,TRBJ1-5,TRBV20-1,-
TGTGCCAGCAGTTTCCGGGGTTATCCGCAGTATTTT,CASSFRGYPQYF,-,TRBJ2-3,TRBV27,-
TGTGCCAGCTGCGACGCGGGACTTGGGGCCAACGTCCTGACTTTC,CASCDAGLGANVLTF,many,TRBJ2-6,TRBV27,-
TGTGCCAGCAGTGACTCAGGGATCCCCTACGAGCAGTACTTC,CASSDSGIPYEQYF,many,TRBJ2-7,TRBV2,-
TGTGCCTGCCCAAAGGGAGGGGTGAACACTGAAGCTTTCTTT,CACPKGGVNTEAFF,many,TRBJ1-1,TRBV30,-
TGTGCCAGCAGTCCCGCCGGGGGGCAGTACGAGCAGTACTTC,CASSPAGGQYEQYF,few,TRBJ2-7,TRBV6-1,-
TGTGCCAGCAGCGCGGCGAAACGACATGGGGCTGAAGCTTTCTTT,CASSAAKRHGAEAFF,many,TRBJ1-1,TRBV6-2/TRBV6-3,-
TGTGCCAGCAGTACTACGGACAGGGGGTATAATTCACCCCGCCACTTT,CASSTTDRGYNSPRHF,-,TRBJ1-6,TRBV6-1,TRBD1
TGTGCCATCAGGGGCGGAGACACCGGGGAGCTGTTTTTT,CAIRGGDTGELFF,few,TRBJ2-2,TRBV10-3,-
TGTGCCAGCAACATAGCGGGAGGAATCTACAATGAGCAGTTCTTC,CASNIAGGIYNEQFF,many,TRBJ2-1,TRBV7-8,TRBD2
TGTGCCAGCAGCCAAGATCAAGGGGGAACCGGGGAGCTGTTTTTT,CASSQDQGGTGELFF,-,TRBJ2-2,TRBV3-1,-
TGTGCCAGCAGGAGCGGGGGTGTGAACACTGAAGCTTTCTTT,CASRSGGVNTEAFF,many,TRBJ1-1,TRBV28,-
TGTGCCAGCAGCTTAGCGACAGGAACCCCTACCTACGAGCAGTACTTC,CASSLATGTPTYEQYF,many,TRBJ2-7,TRBV7-8,-
TGTGCCAGCAGCTTATCCTCACTAGCGGTGGACATTGGCTACGAGCAGTACTTC,CASSLSSLAVDIGYEQYF,-,TRBJ2-7,TRBV5-4,TRBD2
TGTGCCAGCAGTTTAGAGGAGAGGACACATAATGAGCAGTTCTTC,CASSLEERTHNEQFF,-,TRBJ2-1,TRBV27,-
TGTGCCAGCGGGGGGACAGCTAACTATGGCTACACCTTC,CASGGTANYGYTF,-,TRBJ1-2,TRBV28,TRBD1
TGTGCCAGCAGTCGCTCCTTCCAGGGTTTCGACGAGCAGTTCTTC,CASSRSFQGFDEQFF,few,TRBJ2-1,TRBV27,-
TGTGCCAGCAACCTATCCACCGGGACAGGGTCCTACGAGCAGTACTTC,CASNLSTGTGSYEQYF,many,TRBJ2-7,TRBV28,TRBD1
TGCAGTGCTAGAGATTTAGCGGGTACGAGCAATCAGCCCCAGCATTTT,CSARDLAGTSNQPQHF,many,TRBJ1-5,TRBV20-1,-
TGCGCCAGCAGCTTGGCCGGGACTAGCGGCGCAGATACGCAGTATTTT,CASSLAGTSGADTQYF,-,TRBJ2-3,TRBV5-1,TRBD2
TGCAGTGCTTCTGCTGGACTAGCGGGATCCAATGAGCAGTTCTTC,CSASAGLAGSNEQFF,many,TRBJ2-1,TRBV20-1,TRBD2
TGTGCCAGCAGTTTATCCCCAGGGCTAGCGGGAGTCTACGAGCAGTACTTC,CASSLSPGLAGVYEQYF,few,TRBJ2-7,TRBV27,TRBD2